This entry lists 22 T cell receptor beta chains sequenced from one sample in a study of identical twins. One entry per CDR3 protein results from TCRdb running MiXCR on the 5' RACE reads. Of 450,000 or so distinct CDR3 sequences in the sample, 20% to 30% were seen once. The sample was also reused in another study, on T cells expressing NK-cell markers.

Sequencing was done on a sample of CD4+ T cells sorted from blood. The source of these receptors is a woman younger than 35 in good health.

V and J are TRBV5-6 and TRBJ1-2; 7 bases agree with TRBD1. V shed 4 bases and J 8 bases; nucleotides not matched to a gene: 8. The CDR3 is 13 amino acids. Germline loops: CDR1 SGHDT, CDR2 YYEEEE. CDR3 region: CASSTSRGAGYTF. The CDR3, as DNA: TGTGCCAGCAGCACGTCCAGGGGGGCAGGCTACACCTTC.

Relative to its sample, this clonotype is medium-sized. The genes are TRBV20-1 and TRBJ1-3; D uncertain. Deletions cut 0 bases from V and 0 bases from J, with 9 bases between. The CDR3 covers 15 residues. Germline V lookup: CDR1 DFQATT, CDR2 SNEGSKA (reference sequence). The CDR3: CSARDRQSSGNTIYF. The CDR3, as DNA: TGCAGTGCTAGAGATCGGCAGAGCTCTGGAAACACCATATATTTT.

The rearrangement joins TRBV15 to TRBJ1-1, with D unclear. The length of the CDR3 is 12 residues. V dropped 1 base and J dropped 5 bases, with 5 bases sitting between them. Germline lookup yields CDR1 LNHNV and CDR2 YYDKDF (reference sequence). The CDR3 nucleotides read TGTGCCACCAGCAGAGGGTGGACTGAAGCTTTCTTT. Translating it yields CATSRGWTEAFF.

The V gene is TRBV7-9, the J gene TRBJ2-7; the match to TRBD2 covers 15 bases. V shed 5 bases and J 2 bases; nucleotides not matched to a gene: 4. CDR1 SEHNR and CDR2 FQNEAQ come from the germline V gene (reference sequence). The CDR3 runs 16 residues. The DNA for the CDR3 is TGTGCCAGCAGCCACCGGACTAGCGGGAGGGCCTACGAGCAGTACTTC. This gives the protein CASSHRTSGRAYEQYF.

This chain links TRBV20-1 with TRBJ2-1, with 8 positions matching TRBD2. V was pared by 0 bases and J by 6 bases, with 10 bases of the junction left unmatched. CDR1 and CDR2 (germline): DFQATT, SNEGSKA (reference sequence). The CDR3 spans 16 residues. This chain's CDR3 is CSARDRWRGAVNEQFF. CDR3 sequence (DNA): TGCAGTGCTAGAGATCGCTGGCGGGGGGCCGTCAATGAGCAGTTCTTC.

The gene calls are TRBV5-1 and TRBJ2-5, with a tentative D call TRBD2 (6 bases). The CDR3 contains 15 residues. The germline CDR1 and CDR2 sequences are SGHRS and YFSETQ. Trimming took off 2 bases at V and 2 bases at J, with 13 bases between the two ends. In DNA form, the CDR3 reads TGCGCCAGCAGCTTAGTTCCGGGAGAACAAGAGACCCAGTACTTC. This sequence encodes CASSLVPGEQETQYF. Full variable domain (missing parts from reference TRBV5-1 and TRBJ2-5): KAGVTQTPRYLIKTRGQQVTLSCSPISGHRSVSWYQQTPGQGLQFLFEYFSETQRNKGNFPGRFSGRQFSNSRSEMNVSTLELGDSALYLCASSLVPGEQETQYFGPGTRLLVL.

A few counts support this clonotype. V gene TRBV20-1 combines with J gene TRBJ2-7; D uncertain. V gave up 3 bases and J gave up 6 bases, with 15 bases separating them. The length of the CDR3 is 13 residues. The germline V gene encodes CDR1 DFQATT and CDR2 SNEGSKA (reference sequence). In nucleotides, the CDR3 is TGCAGTGCTAGCTCCGGGCGAGTGCGCGAGCAGTACTTC. Its translation: CSASSGRVREQYF.

This clonotype was recorded a few times. V gene TRBV19 combines with J gene TRBJ2-3; 9 bases map to TRBD2. CDR3 size: 13 residues. Germline lookup yields CDR1 LNHDA and CDR2 SQIVND (reference sequence). J lost 6 bases, V lost 10 bases, and 8 bases had no gene match. In DNA, the CDR3 is TGTGCCACATCAGCGGGAGGATTCGATACGCAGTATTTT. As protein: CATSAGGFDTQYF.

This clonotype has just a few counts. The chain joins TRBV25-1 to TRBJ2-7; 10 nucleotides align to TRBD2. With 10 bases clipped from V and 2 bases from J, the junction kept 8 bases outside the gene matches. CDR1 and CDR2 from the germline V gene are MGHDK and SYGVNS. CDR3 size: 14 residues. The CDR3 here is CATARLAGTYEQYF. The CDR3 DNA reads as TGTGCCACCGCCCGACTAGCGGGTACCTACGAGCAGTACTTC.

This chain uses TRBV3-1 with TRBJ2-5; D ambiguous. The CDR3 has 14 residues. Germline V lookup: CDR1 LGHDT, CDR2 YNNKEL (reference sequence). Between the trimmed V and J ends, which lost 2 bases and 3 bases, there was a span of 10 bases. CDR3: CASSQMTIEETQYF. CDR3 sequence (DNA): TGTGCCAGCAGCCAAATGACAATCGAAGAGACCCAGTACTTC.

The chain has TRBV12-3 or TRBV12-4 and TRBJ2-2; no firm D call. The CDR3 sequence is 13 residues long. Between the trimmed V and J ends, which lost 7 bases and 4 bases, there was a span of 10 bases. The CDR3 nucleotides read TGTGCCAGCACCGCCGCCTCCACCGGGGAGCTGTTTTTT. Translated, it gives CASTAASTGELFF.

In its sample, this clonotype was seen a few times. This chain connects TRBV20-1 to TRBJ2-7; tentatively, D is TRBD2 (5 bases). The CDR3 spans 14 residues. CDR1 and CDR2 from the germline V gene are DFQATT and SNEGSKA (reference sequence). V lost 2 bases and J 1 base, leaving 12 bases between the germline ends. The CDR3, as DNA: TGCAGTGCTAGAAATGGGCGAGGGTCCTACGAGCAGTACTTC. Its translation: CSARNGRGSYEQYF.

This clonotype has at least ten counts. The chain recombines TRBV27 with TRBJ2-6; D is perhaps TRBD1 (6 bases). V was clipped by 7 bases and J by 2 bases, with 12 bases between them. The CDR3 is 15 residues long. Germline V gene data show CDR1 as MNHEY and CDR2 as SMNVEV (reference sequence). CDR3: CASTNGGAGANVLTF. CDR3 in DNA: TGTGCCAGCACCAATGGGGGCGCTGGGGCCAACGTCCTGACTTTC.

V and J are TRBV7-8 and TRBJ2-5, with a tentative D call TRBD2 (5 bases). V was pared by 5 bases and J by 7 bases, with 14 bases between. Germline V gene data show CDR1 as SGHVS and CDR2 as FQNEAQ. This CDR3 has 13 residues. The CDR3 sequence: CASSQNQLATQYF. DNA of the CDR3: TGTGCCAGCAGCCAGAACCAGCTAGCGACCCAGTACTTC.

The chain has TRBV29-1 and TRBJ1-1; D unclear. The CDR3 contains 13 residues. In germline, CDR1 is SQVTM, CDR2 ANQGSEA. Trimming took 5 bases from V and 1 from J, leaving 11 bases between them. CDR3 loop: CSVSNWGNTEAFF. The CDR3 bases are TGCAGCGTTTCTAATTGGGGGAACACTGAAGCTTTCTTT. The complete variable domain, with remaining parts taken from reference TRBV29-1 and TRBJ1-1, reads SAVISQKPSRDICQRGTSLTIQCQVDSQVTMMFWYRQQPGQSLTLIATANQGSEATYESGFVIDKFPISRPNLTFSTLTVSNMSPEDSSIYLCSVSNWGNTEAFFGQGTRLTVV.

The chain couples TRBV28 to TRBJ1-2, with D maybe TRBD1 (5 bases). CDR1 and CDR2 from the germline V gene are MDHEN and SYDVKM. The CDR3 spans 14 residues. The germline V and J ends were trimmed by 4 bases and 6 bases, with 15 bases remaining between them. CDR3 sequence: CASSSPGGTDGYTF. The DNA for the CDR3 is TGTGCCAGCAGTTCCCCGGGGGGGACTGATGGCTACACCTTC.

This clonotype showed up just a few times. The chain links TRBV11-2 to TRBJ2-1; D might be TRBD2 (7 bases). With 5 bases removed from V and 0 bases from J, the gap between germline ends came to 14 bases. CDR1 is SGHAT and CDR2 is FQNNGV in the germline V gene. The CDR3 contains 16 residues. The CDR3 bases are TGTGCCAGCAGCAAAGGGGGGGGGGGCTCCTACAATGAGCAGTTCTTC. Its protein is CASSKGGGGSYNEQFF.

This clonotype was detected only a few times. This chain joins TRBV14 and TRBJ2-1; D is possibly TRBD1 (6 bases). The V gene's germline CDR1 is SGHDN and CDR2 FVKESK. V was trimmed by 2 bases and J by 3 bases, leaving 8 bases between them. The CDR3 has 14 residues. CDR3 loop: CASSQMTGYNEQFF. Written as DNA, the CDR3 is TGTGCCAGCAGCCAAATGACAGGCTACAATGAGCAGTTCTTC.

The chain carries TRBV20-1 and TRBJ2-7, with D perhaps TRBD1 or TRBD2 (5 bases each). V lost 4 bases and J lost 3, with 19 bases in between. Germline values: CDR1 DFQATT, CDR2 SNEGSKA (reference sequence). The CDR3 is made up of 15 amino acids. The CDR3 coding sequence is TGCAGTGCTACCCGGGGCTCCCCATTAATCTACGAGCAGTACTTC. It codes for CSATRGSPLIYEQYF.

This clonotype showed up just a few times. The rearrangement links TRBV29-1 to TRBJ1-1; tentatively, D is TRBD1 (5 bases). This CDR3 is built from 13 residues. The germline V and J ends were trimmed by 8 bases and 1 base, with 14 bases remaining between them. The germline V gene encodes CDR1 SQVTM and CDR2 ANQGSEA. The CDR3 loop reads CSHKGQGNTEAFF. The CDR3 DNA follows: TGCAGCCACAAGGGGCAGGGGAACACTGAAGCTTTCTTT.

This clonotype came up a few times. This chain links TRBV20-1 with TRBJ2-3, with no clear D. Trimming took 4 bases from V and 1 from J, leaving 6 bases between them. The CDR3 loop spans 12 amino acids. The germline gives CDR1 DFQATT, CDR2 SNEGSKA (reference sequence). CDR3 DNA: TGCAGTGCTAAGTACGGCACAGATACGCAGTATTTT. It specifies CSAKYGTDTQYF.

This chain links TRBV20-1 with TRBJ1-5; D might be TRBD1 (5 bases). Germline-derived CDR1 and CDR2 are DFQATT and SNEGSKA (reference sequence). The CDR3 covers 13 residues. Trimming removed 6 bases from V and 3 bases from J, with 12 bases in between. CDR3 amino acids: CSAVGRINQPQHF. As DNA, the CDR3 is TGCAGTGCAGTGGGACGGATCAATCAGCCCCAGCATTTT.